This TCR beta chain is drawn from a study of CXCR3-negative and CXCR3-positive naive CD8 T cells. Study findings and constraints: Both naive subsets, CXCR3-negative and CXCR3-positive, displayed similar TRBV-TRBJ usage, unlike memory cells. Both naive subsets showed comparably high diversity, and memory CD8+ cells showed much lower diversity.

Via 5' RACE with UMI labels, TRB cDNA libraries were prepared. With the 5' RACE reads reprocessed, TCRdb shows one record per CDR3 protein and no DNA. This table lists 100,000 to 150,000 distinct CDR3 sequences. Turning to this clonotype: Its specificity is not known.

The CDR3 extends over 15 amino acids. Germline V gene data show CDR1 as PRHDT and CDR2 as FYEKMQ (reference sequence). The receptor was derived from a human donor in good health. Some clones in this sample may be carry-over from other donors' samples. V is TRBV13 and J is TRBJ1-2; there is no DNA to check the TCRdb D call of TRBD1. The specimen sequenced was naive CXCR3- CD8+ T cells from blood. Indicated subset: CD45RO-CCR7+CD27+CD95- naive CD8+ T cells lacking CXCR3 (TNR3-). The CDR3: CASSLGLQGVDGYTF.